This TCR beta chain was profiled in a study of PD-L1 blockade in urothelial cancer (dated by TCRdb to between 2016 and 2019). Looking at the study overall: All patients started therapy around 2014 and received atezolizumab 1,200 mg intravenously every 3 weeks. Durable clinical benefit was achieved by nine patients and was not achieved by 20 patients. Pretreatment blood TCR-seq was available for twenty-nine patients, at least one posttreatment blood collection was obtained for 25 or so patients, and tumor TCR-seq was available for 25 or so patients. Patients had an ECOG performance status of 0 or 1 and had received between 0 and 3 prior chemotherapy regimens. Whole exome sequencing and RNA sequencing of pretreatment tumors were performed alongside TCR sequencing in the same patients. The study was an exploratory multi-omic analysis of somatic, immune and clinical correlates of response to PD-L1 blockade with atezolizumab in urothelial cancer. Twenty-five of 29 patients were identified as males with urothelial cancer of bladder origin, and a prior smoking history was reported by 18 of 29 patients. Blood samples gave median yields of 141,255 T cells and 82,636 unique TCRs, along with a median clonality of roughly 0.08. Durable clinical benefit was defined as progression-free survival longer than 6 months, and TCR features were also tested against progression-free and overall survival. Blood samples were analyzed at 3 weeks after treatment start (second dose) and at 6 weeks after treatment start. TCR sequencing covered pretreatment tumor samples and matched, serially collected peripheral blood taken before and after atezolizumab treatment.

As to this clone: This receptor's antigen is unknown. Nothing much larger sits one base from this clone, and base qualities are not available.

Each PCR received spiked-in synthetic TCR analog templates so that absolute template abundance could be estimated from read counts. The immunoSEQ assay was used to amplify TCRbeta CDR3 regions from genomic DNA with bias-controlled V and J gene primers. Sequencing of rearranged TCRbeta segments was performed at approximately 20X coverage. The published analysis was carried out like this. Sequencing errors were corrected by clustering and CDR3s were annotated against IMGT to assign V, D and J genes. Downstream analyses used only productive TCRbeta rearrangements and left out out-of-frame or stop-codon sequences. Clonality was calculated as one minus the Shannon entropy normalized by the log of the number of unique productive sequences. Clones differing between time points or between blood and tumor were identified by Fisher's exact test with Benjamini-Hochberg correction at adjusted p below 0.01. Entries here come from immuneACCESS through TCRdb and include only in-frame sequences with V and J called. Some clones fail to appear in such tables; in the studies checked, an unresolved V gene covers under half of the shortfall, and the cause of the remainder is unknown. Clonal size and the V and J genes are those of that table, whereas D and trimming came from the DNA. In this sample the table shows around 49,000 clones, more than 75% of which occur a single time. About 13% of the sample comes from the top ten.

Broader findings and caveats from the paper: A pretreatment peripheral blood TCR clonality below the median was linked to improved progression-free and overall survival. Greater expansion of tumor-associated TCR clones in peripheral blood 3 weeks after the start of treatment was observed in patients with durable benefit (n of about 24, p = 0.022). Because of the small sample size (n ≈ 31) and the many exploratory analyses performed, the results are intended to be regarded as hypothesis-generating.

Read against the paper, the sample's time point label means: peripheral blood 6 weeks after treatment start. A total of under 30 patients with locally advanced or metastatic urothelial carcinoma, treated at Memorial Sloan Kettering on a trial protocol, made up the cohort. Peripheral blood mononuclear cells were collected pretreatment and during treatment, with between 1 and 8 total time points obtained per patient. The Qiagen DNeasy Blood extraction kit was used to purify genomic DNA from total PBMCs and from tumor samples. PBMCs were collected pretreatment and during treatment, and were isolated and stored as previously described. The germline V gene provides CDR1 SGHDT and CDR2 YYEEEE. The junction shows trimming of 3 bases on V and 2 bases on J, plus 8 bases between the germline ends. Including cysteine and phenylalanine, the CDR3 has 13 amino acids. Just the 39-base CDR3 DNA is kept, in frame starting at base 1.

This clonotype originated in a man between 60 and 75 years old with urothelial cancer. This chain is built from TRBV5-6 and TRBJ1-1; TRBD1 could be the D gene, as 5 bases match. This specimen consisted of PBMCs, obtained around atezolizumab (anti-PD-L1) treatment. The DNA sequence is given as TGTGCCAGCAGCTCCAGGGTTAACACTGAAGCTTTCTTT. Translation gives CASSSRVNTEAFF.